The 9 T cell receptor beta chains presented below share a single source sample, sequenced in a study of sequential checkpoint blockade in melanoma (dated by TCRdb to the late 2010s). The intended sense of this specimen's treatment or condition label: randomized to nivolumab then ipilimumab (arm A) or the reverse (arm B). The library was prepared using the immunoSEQ multiplex PCR assay. TCRdb holds this immuneACCESS table with in-frame rearrangements only. Some clones are missing; in checked studies, unresolved V genes explain under half, and the rest has no known cause. For this sample there are about 3,000 clones; around 23% appear just once. The ten most abundant clones make up 35% to 50% of the sample. The sequencing used tumor tissue (inferred from file names), collected from a patient given nivolumab and ipilimumab in sequence. The source is a human patient with melanoma. Some clones in this sample may be carry-over from other donors' samples.

The J gene is TRBJ2-7, the V gene TRBV6-8; the match to TRBD1 covers 9 bases. The germline V gene has CDR1 MNHGY and CDR2 SAAAGT. With V trimmed by 7 bases and J by 4 bases, 5 bases remained unmatched. CDR3 length equals 13 residues. In nucleotides, the CDR3 is TGTGCCAGCAAGGACAGGGGAGGTTACGAGCAGTACTTC. It codes for CASKDRGGYEQYF.

The rearrangement uses TRBV14 and TRBJ2-1, with 10 bases matching TRBD2. The germline gives CDR1 SGHDN, CDR2 FVKESK. The CDR3 has 16 amino acids. V shed 1 base, J shed 7 bases, and the junction held 7 bases outside the gene matches. The CDR3 DNA sequence: TGTGCCAGCAGCCAAGCGGTAGCGGGGGGTAAAAATGAGCAGTTCTTC. It codes for CASSQAVAGGKNEQFF.

Only a few counts were recorded for this clone. This chain joins TRBV18 and TRBJ2-2; the D is unclear. There are 16 residues in the CDR3. V gave up 2 bases and J gave up 0 bases, with 10 bases separating them. CDR1 is KGHSH, CDR2 LQKENI, per germline. As DNA, the CDR3 is TGTGCCAGCTCACCATTGGCTAAGCCGAACACCGGGGAGCTGTTTTTT. Translated: CASSPLAKPNTGELFF.

This clone was observed a handful of times. The chain combines TRBV30 with TRBJ1-6, with D hard to call. Trimming took 0 bases from V and 0 from J, leaving 12 bases between them. The germline gives CDR1 GTSNPN, CDR2 SVGIG (reference sequence). This CDR3 comprises 17 residues. The CDR3 coding sequence is TGTGCCTGGAGTGTAGGGCAGACAAGCTCCTATAATTCACCCCTCCACTTT. Translation gives CAWSVGQTSSYNSPLHF.

This sequence joins TRBV19 and TRBJ1-2; 7 bases map to TRBD1. The length of the CDR3 is 14 residues. Trimming at V came to 2 bases and at J to 4 bases, leaving 4 bases not matched to a gene. From germline, CDR1 is LNHDA and CDR2 SQIVND (reference sequence). The CDR3 coding sequence is TGTGCCAGTAGTATACAGGGGGTTGGCTATGGCTACACCTTC. Its translation is CASSIQGVGYGYTF.

This clone came up a few times. The rearrangement uses TRBV11-3 and TRBJ2-2, with TRBD2 identical over 7 bases. The CDR3 is 15 residues long. With 5 bases clipped from V and 3 bases from J, the junction kept 6 bases outside the gene matches. Germline CDR1 reads SGHNT; CDR2 reads YENEEA. The CDR3 region is CASSLTSVHTGELFF. CDR3 coding DNA: TGTGCCAGCAGCCTCACTAGCGTCCACACCGGGGAGCTGTTTTTT. Filled out from reference TRBV11-3 and TRBJ2-2, the complete variable domain reads EAGVVQSPRYKIIEKKQPVAFWCNPISGHNTLYWYLQNLGQGPELLIRYENEEAVDDSQLPKDRFSAERLKGVDSTLKIQPAELGDSAVYLCASSLTSVHTGELFFGEGSRLTVL.

V and J are TRBV5-1 and TRBJ1-4, with TRBD1 as a possible D gene (6 bases). V was pared by 0 bases and J by 8 bases, with 14 bases between. The germline gives CDR1 SGHRS, CDR2 YFSETQ. The CDR3 loop spans 15 amino acids. CDR3 DNA sequence: TGCGCCAGCAGCTTGGGCGGGGGCCATTGGGAAAAACTGTTTTTT. Translated, it gives CASSLGGGHWEKLFF.

The rearrangement links TRBV19 to TRBJ2-1; 11 bases line up with TRBD2. V lost 3 bases to trimming and J lost 7 bases; unmatched junction nucleotides: 11. CDR3 length: 17 amino acids. Per germline, CDR1 LNHDA and CDR2 SQIVND (reference sequence). The CDR3 is CASSIRTTSGVVNEQFF. CDR3 coding DNA: TGTGCCAGTAGTATCCGTACGACTAGCGGGGTGGTTAATGAGCAGTTCTTC.

This clone was recorded many times. The rearrangement uses TRBV11-3 and TRBJ2-7, with D perhaps matching TRBD2 (6 bases). Trimming cost V 5 bases and J 7 bases, with 24 bases left between them. The CDR3 has 16 residues. Germline V CDR1 and CDR2: SGHNT, YENEEA. The CDR3 spells CASSPTRGGGLREQYF. The DNA for the CDR3 is TGTGCCAGCAGCCCAACACGAGGCGGTGGACTAAGAGAGCAGTACTTC.